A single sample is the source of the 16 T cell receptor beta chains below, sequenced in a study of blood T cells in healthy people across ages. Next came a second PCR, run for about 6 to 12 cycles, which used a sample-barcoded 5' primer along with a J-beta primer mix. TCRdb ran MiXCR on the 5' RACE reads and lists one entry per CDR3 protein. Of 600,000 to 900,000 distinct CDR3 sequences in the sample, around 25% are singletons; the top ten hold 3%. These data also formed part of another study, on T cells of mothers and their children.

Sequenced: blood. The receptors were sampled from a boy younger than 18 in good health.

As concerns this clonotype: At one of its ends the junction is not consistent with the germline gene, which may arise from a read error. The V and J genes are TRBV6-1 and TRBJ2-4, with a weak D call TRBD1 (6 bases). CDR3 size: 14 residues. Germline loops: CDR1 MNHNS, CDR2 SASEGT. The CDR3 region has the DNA TGTGCCAGCAGTGACCAGGGGCTCAAAAACATTCAATACTTC. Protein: CASSDQGLKNIQYF.

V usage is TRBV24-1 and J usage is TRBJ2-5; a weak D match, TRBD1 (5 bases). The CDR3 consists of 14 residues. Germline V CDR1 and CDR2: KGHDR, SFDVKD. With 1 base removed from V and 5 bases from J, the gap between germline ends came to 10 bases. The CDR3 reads CATSDFDRSETQYF. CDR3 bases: TGTGCCACCAGTGATTTTGACAGATCGGAGACCCAGTACTTC.

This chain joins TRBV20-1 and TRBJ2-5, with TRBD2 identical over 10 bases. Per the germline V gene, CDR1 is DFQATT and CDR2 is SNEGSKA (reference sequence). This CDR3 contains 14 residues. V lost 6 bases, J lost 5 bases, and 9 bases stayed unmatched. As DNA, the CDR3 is TGCAGTGCAGTTAGCGGGGGGTCTTTTGAGACCCAGTACTTC. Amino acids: CSAVSGGSFETQYF.

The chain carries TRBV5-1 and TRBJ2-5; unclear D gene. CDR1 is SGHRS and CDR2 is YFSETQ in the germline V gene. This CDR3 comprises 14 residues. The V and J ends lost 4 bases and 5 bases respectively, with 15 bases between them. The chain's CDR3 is CASSTGGFGETQYF. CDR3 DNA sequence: TGCGCCAGCAGCACCGGTGGATTCGGGGAGACCCAGTACTTC.

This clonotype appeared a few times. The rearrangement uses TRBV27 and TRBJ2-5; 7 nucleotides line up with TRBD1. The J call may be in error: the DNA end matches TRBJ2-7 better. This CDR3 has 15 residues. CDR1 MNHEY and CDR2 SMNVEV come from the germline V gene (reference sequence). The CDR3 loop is CASLPKGQPSYEQYF. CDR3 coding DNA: TGTGCCAGCCTCCCCAAGGGACAGCCCTCCTACGAGCAGTACTTC.

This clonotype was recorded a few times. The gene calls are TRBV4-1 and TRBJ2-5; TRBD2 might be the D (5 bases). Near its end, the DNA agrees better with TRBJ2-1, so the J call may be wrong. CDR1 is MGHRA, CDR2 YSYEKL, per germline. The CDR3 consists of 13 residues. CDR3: CASSQGVGDEQFF. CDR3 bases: TGCGCCAGCAGCCAAGGGGTCGGGGATGAGCAGTTCTTC.

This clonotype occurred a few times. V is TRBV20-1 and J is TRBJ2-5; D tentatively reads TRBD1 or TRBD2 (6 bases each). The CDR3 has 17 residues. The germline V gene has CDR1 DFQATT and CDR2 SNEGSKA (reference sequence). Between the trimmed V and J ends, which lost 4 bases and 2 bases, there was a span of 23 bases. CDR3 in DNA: TGCAGTGCTACCAGGAGGAGAGGGGGGTCCCAACAAGAGACCCAGTACTTC. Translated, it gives CSATRRRGGSQQETQYF.

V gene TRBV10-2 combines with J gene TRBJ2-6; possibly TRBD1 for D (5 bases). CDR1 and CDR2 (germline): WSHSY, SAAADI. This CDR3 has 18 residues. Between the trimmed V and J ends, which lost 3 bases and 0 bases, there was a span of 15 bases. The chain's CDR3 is CASSEFWGPSSGANVLTF. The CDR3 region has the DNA TGCGCCAGCAGTGAATTTTGGGGCCCCTCCTCTGGGGCCAACGTCCTGACTTTC.

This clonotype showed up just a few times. DNA for the CDR3: TGCAGTGCTCGACAGGGATACTATGGCTACACCTTC. Its protein is CSARQGYYGYTF. J is TRBJ1-2 and V is TRBV20-1, with 7 bases matching TRBD1. The CDR3 runs to 12 residues. V gave up 5 bases and J gave up 3 bases; unmatched junction bases: 3. Per germline, CDR1 DFQATT and CDR2 SNEGSKA (reference sequence).

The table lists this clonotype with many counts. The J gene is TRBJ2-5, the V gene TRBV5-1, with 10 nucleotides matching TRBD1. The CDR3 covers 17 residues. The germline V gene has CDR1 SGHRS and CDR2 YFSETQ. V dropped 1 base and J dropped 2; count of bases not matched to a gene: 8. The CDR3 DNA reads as TGCGCCAGCAGCTTGTTCGGGGGACAGGGGCGTCAAGAGACCCAGTACTTC. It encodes CASSLFGGQGRQETQYF.

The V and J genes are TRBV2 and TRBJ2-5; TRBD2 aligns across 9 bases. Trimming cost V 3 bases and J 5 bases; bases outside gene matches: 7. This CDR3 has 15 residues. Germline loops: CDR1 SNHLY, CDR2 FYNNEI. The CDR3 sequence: CASSDLRGGGETQYF. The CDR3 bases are TGTGCCAGCAGTGATCTTCGCGGGGGGGGCGAGACCCAGTACTTC.

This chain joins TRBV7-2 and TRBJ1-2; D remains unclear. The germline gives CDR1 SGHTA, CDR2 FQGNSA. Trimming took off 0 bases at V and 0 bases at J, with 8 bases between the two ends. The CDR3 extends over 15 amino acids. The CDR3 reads CASSLAIQSNYGYTF. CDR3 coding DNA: TGTGCCAGCAGCTTAGCGATACAATCTAACTATGGCTACACCTTC.

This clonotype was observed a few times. Here the CDR3 reads CASSLVRGGEAFF. The DNA of the CDR3 is TGTGCCAGCAGCTTAGTAAGAGGGGGTGAAGCTTTCTTT. The gene calls are TRBV11-3 and TRBJ1-1; the D gene is possibly TRBD1 (6 bases). CDR3 length: 13 amino acids. V was shortened by 1 base and J by 7 bases, with 10 bases between the two germline ends. The germline V gene encodes CDR1 SGHNT and CDR2 YENEEA.

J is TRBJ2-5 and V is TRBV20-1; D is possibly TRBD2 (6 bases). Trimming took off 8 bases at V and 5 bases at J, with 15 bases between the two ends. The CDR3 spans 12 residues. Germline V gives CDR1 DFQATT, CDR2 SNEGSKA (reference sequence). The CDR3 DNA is TGCAGTACCGGAGGGACTTGGGAGACCCAGTACTTC. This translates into CSTGGTWETQYF.

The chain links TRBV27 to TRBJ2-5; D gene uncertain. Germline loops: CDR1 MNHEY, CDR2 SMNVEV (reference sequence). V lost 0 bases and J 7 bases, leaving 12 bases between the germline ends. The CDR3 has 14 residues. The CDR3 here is CASSLSAGIRTQYF. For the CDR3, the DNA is TGTGCCAGCAGTTTATCGGCAGGTATCCGGACCCAGTACTTC.

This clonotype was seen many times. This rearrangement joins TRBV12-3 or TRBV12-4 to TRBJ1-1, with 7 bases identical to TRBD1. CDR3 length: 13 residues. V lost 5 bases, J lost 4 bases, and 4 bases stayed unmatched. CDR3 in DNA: TGTGCCAGCAGTCCCACAGGGGCCACTGAAGCTTTCTTT. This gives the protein CASSPTGATEAFF.